This T cell receptor (beta chain) was sequenced during a study of shared clonotypes between healthy human individuals. From germline, CDR1 is SGHDT and CDR2 YYEEEE. V was trimmed by 0 bases and J by 6 bases, leaving 6 bases between them. The CDR3 spans 12 residues. Using immunoSEQ multiplex PCR, the repertoire was profiled, and TCRdb retains in-frame clones only, with some absent. The profile covers about 2.3 million clones, with under 95% appearing a single time and approximately 0.4% taken by the ten largest. The clonotype originates from a man younger than 30 in good health. Some clones in this sample may be carry-over from other donors' samples. Sample: naive CD4+ T cells from PBMCs. Stated subset: CD45RA+ positively selected. This rearrangement joins TRBV5-6 to TRBJ1-2; D remains unclear. The CDR3 bases are TGTGCCAGCAGCTTGGTTAGCGATGGCTACACCTTC. Protein: CASSLVSDGYTF.